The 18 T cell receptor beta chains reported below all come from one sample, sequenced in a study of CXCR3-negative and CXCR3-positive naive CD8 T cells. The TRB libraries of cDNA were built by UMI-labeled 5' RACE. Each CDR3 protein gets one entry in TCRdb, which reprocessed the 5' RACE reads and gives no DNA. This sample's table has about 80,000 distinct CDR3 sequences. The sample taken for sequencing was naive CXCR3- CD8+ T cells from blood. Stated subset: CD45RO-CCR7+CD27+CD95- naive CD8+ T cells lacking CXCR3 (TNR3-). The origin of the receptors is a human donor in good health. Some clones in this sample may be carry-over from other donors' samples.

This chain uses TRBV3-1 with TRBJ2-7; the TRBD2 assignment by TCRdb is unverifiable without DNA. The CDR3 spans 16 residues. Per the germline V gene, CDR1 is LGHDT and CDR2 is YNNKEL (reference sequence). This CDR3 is CASSQDRAGLTYEQYF.

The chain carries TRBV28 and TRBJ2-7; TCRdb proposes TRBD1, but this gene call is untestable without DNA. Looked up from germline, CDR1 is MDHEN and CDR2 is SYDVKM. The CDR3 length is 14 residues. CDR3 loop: CASRPWTGAYEQYF.

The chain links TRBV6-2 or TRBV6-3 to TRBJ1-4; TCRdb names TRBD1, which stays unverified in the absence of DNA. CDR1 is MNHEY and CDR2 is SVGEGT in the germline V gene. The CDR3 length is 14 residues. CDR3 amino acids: CASSYSSTGGRLFF.

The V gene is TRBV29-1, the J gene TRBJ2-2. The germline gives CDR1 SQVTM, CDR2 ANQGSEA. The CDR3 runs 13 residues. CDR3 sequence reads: CSVAFQFPGELFF.

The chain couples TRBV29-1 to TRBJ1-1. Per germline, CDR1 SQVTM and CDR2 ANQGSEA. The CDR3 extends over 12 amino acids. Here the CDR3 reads CSVEGQNTEAFF.

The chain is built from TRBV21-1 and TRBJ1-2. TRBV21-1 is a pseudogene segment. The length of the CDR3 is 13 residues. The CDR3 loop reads CASSQTSYNGYTF.

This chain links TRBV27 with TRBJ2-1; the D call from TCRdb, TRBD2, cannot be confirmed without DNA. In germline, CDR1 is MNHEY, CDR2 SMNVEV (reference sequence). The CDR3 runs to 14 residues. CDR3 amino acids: CASSPLQAWDQQFF.

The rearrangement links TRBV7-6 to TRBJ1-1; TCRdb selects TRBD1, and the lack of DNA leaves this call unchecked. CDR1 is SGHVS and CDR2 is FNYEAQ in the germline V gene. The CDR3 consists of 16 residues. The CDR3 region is CASSLSLSGGGTEAFF.

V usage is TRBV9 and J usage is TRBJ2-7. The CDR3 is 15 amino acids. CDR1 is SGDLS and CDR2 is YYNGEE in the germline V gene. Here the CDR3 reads CASSVEASDSYEQYF.

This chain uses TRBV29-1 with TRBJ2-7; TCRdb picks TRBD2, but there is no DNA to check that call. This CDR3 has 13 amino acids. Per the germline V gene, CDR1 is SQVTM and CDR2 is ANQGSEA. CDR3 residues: CSVEGPQNYEQYF.

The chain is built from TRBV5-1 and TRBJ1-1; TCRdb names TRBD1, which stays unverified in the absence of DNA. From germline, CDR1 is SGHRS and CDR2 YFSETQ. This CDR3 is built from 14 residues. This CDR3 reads CASSVRQGDTEAFF.

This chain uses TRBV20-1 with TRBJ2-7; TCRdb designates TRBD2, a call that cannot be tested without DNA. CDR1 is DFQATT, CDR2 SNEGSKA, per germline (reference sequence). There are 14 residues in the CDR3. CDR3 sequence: CSASNGLAGYEQYF.

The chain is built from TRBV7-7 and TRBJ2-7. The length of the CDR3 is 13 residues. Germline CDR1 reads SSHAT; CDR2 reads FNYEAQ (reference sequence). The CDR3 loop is CASSFGEAYEQYF.

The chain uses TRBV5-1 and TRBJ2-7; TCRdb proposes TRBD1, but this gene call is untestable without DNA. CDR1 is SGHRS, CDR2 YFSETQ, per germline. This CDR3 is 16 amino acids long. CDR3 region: CASSWFGTGQGYEQYF.

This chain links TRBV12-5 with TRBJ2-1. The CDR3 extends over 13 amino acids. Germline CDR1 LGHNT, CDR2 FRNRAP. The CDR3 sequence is CASGFGTSNEQFF.

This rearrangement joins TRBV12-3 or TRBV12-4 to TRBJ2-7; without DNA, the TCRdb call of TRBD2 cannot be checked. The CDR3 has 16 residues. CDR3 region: CASSFEASGNSYEQYF.

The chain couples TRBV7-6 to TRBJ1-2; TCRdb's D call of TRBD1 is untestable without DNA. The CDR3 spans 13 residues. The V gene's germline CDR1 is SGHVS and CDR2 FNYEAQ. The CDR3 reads CASSQGQGDGYTF.

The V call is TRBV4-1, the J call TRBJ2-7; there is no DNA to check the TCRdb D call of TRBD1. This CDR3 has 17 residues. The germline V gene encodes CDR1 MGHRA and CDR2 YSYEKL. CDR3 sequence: CASSLHQGTGGTYEQYF.